This T cell receptor (beta chain) was found in a study of CD8+CD57+ T cells in acquired aplastic anemia. Across the whole study: The study obtained an average of approximately 3 ug of DNA from sorted CD4+ and CD8+ cells.

As for this clonotype: Its target is not known.

According to the study, genomic DNA was the template for TCR beta VDJ and CDR3 profiling. TCRdb ran MiXCR on the reads and lists one entry per CDR3 protein. Of under 500,000 distinct CDR3 sequences in the sample, about a third were seen once. Study-wide results and limits: Overlapping CD8+ CDR3 repertoires of patients and controls contained under 35 shared sequences.

Sequenced patients had shown CD8+CD57+ cell expansion by flow cytometry. Every patient presented with severe acquired aplastic anemia. Patients had not yet gotten any therapy when their blood was taken for sampling. Input material: sorted CD4+, CD8+, or CD8+CD57+ T cells (not recorded which) from PBMCs. This TCR derives from a human donor with aplastic anemia.

In DNA form, the CDR3 reads TGTGCCACCAGTGGGACTAGCGGGAACTCCTACGAGCAGTACTTC. Encoded protein: CATSGTSGNSYEQYF. The rearrangement uses TRBV24-1 and TRBJ2-7, with TRBD2 matching over 12 bases. The CDR3 runs 15 residues. CDR1 and CDR2 (germline): KGHDR, SFDVKD. V lost 5 bases and J lost 0; bases outside the gene matches: 1.